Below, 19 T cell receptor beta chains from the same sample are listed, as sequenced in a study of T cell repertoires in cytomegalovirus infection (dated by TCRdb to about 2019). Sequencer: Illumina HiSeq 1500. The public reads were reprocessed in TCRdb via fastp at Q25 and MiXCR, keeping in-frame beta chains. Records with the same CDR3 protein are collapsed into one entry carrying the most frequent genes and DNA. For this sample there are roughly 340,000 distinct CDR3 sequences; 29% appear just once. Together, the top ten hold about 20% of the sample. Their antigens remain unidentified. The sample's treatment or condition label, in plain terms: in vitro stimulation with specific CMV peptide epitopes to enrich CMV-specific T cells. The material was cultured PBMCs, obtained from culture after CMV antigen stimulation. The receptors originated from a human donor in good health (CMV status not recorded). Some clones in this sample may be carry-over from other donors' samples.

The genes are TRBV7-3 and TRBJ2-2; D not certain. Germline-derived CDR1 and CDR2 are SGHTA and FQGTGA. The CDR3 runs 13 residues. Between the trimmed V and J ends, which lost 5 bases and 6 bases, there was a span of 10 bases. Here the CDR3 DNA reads TGTGCCAGCAGCCAACGGACCCCCGGGGAGCTGTTTTTT. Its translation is CASSQRTPGELFF.

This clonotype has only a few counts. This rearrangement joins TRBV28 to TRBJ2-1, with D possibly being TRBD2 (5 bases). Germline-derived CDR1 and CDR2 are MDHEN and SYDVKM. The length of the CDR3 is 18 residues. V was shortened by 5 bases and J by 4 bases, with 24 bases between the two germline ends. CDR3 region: CASSVSSYSGTGYNEQFF. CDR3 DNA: TGTGCCAGCAGTGTCTCCTCTTATAGTGGAACGGGGTACAATGAGCAGTTCTTC.

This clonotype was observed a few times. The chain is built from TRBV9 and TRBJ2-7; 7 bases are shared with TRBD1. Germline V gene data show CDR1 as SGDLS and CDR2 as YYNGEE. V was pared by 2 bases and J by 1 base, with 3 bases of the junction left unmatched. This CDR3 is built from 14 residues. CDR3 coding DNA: TGTGCCAGCAGCGTGGGACAGTTATCCTACGAGCAGTACTTC. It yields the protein CASSVGQLSYEQYF.

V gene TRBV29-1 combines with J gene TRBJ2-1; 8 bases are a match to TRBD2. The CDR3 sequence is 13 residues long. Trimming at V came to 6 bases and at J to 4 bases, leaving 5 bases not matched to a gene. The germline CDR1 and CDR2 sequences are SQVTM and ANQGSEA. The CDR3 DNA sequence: TGCAGCGTGGGGGTAGCGGGGTACAATGAGCAGTTCTTC. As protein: CSVGVAGYNEQFF.

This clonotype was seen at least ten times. CDR3 coding DNA: TGTGCCAGCAGCTTAACGGGCCAGGGTGGCCCCGGGGCCAACGTCCTGACTTTC. Residues: CASSLTGQGGPGANVLTF. V is TRBV7-3 and J is TRBJ2-6; D possibly corresponds to TRBD1 (5 bases). CDR3 length: 18 amino acids. V lost 0 bases to trimming and J lost 4 bases, with 16 bases between them. Germline CDR1 is SGHTA and CDR2 is FQGTGA.

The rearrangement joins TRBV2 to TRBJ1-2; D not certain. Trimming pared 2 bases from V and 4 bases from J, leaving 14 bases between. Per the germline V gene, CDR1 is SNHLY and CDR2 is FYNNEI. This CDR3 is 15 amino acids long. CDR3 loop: CASSENRQQPYGYTF. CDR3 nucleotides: TGTGCCAGCAGTGAAAACCGGCAGCAACCCTATGGCTACACCTTC.

The CDR3 sequence: CASSLLTGAQETQYF. CDR3 DNA: TGTGCCAGCAGCTTACTGACAGGGGCCCAAGAGACCCAGTACTTC. V and J are TRBV7-7 and TRBJ2-5, with 8 bases that match TRBD1. In germline, CDR1 is SSHAT, CDR2 FNYEAQ (reference sequence). The CDR3 has 15 amino acids. After removal of 2 bases from V and 1 base from J, the junction contained 3 bases not matched to a gene.

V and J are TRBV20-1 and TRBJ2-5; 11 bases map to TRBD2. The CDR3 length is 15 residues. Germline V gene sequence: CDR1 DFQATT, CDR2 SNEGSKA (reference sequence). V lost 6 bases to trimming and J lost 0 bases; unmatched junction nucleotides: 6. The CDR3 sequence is CSAVGTSGDQETQYF. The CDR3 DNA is TGCAGTGCCGTCGGGACTAGCGGAGACCAAGAGACCCAGTACTTC.

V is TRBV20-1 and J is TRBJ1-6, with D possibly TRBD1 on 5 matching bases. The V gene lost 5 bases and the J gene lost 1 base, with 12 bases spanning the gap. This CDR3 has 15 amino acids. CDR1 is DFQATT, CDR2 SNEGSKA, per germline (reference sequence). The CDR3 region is CSADSGYSYNSPLHF. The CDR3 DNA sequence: TGCAGTGCTGACTCAGGGTATTCCTATAATTCACCCCTCCACTTT.

CDR3 residues: CASTLTVTNYGYTF. The CDR3, as DNA: TGTGCCAGCACCTTGACAGTGACTAACTATGGCTACACCTTC. The rearrangement joins TRBV12-3 or TRBV12-4 to TRBJ1-2; possibly TRBD1 for D (5 bases). The V end was cut by 7 bases, the J end by 0 bases, with 12 bases between. The CDR3 sequence is 14 residues long.

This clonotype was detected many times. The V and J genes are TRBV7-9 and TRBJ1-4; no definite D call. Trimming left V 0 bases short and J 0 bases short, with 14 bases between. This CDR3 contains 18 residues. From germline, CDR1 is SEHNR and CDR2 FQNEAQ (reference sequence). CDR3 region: CASSLAELTHATNEKLFF. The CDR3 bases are TGTGCCAGCAGCTTAGCGGAGTTGACACATGCAACTAATGAAAAACTGTTTTTT.

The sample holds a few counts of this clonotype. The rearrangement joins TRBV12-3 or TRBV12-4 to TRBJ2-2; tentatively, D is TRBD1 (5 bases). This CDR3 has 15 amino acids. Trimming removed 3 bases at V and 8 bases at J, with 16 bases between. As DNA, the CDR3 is TGTGCCAGCAGTTTTTTTGGTCAGGGCGGAGGGGAGCTGTTTTTT. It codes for CASSFFGQGGGELFF.

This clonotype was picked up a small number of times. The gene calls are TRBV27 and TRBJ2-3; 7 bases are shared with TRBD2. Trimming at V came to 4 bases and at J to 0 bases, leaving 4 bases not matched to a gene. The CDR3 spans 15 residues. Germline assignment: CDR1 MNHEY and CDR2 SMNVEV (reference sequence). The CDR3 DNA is TGTGCCAGCAGTTATACTAGCGCTAGCACAGATACGCAGTATTTT. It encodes CASSYTSASTDTQYF.

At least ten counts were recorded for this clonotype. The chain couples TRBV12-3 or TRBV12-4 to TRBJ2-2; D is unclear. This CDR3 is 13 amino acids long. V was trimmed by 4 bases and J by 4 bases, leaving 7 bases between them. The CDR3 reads CASSSTSTGELFF. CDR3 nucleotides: TGTGCCAGCAGTTCAACCTCCACCGGGGAGCTGTTTTTT.

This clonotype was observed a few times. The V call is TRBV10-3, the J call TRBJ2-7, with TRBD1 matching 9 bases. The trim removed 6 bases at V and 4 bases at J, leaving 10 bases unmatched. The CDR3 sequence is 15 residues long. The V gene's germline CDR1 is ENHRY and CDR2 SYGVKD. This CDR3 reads CAIRTNLQGAYEQYF. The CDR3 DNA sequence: TGTGCCATCAGAACCAATTTACAGGGGGCGTACGAGCAGTACTTC.

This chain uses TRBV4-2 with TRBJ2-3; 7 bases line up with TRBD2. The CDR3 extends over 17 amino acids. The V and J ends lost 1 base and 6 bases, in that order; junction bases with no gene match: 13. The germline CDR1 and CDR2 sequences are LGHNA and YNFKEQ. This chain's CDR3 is CASSQAAVAGVADTQYF. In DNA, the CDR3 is TGTGCCAGCAGCCAAGCTGCGGTGGCGGGAGTGGCGGATACGCAGTATTTT.

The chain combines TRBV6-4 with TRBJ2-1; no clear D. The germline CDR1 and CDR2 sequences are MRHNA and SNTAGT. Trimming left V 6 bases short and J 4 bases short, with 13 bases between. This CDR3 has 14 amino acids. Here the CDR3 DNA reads TGTGCCAGCAGCCCACTGAGAGGATACAATGAGCAGTTCTTC. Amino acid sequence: CASSPLRGYNEQFF.

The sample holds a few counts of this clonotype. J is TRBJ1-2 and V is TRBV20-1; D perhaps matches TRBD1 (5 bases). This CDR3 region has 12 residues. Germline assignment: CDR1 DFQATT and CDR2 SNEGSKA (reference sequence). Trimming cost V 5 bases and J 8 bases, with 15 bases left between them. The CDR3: CSAPAGKRGYTF. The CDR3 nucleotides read TGCAGTGCTCCCGCAGGGAAGAGGGGCTACACCTTC.

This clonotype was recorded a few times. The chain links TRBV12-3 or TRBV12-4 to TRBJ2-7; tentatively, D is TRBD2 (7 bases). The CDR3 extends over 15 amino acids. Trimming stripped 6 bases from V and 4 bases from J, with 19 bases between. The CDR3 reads CASSQGPGGGYEQYF. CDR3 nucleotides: TGTGCCAGCAGCCAGGGGCCGGGAGGTGGGTACGAGCAGTACTTC.